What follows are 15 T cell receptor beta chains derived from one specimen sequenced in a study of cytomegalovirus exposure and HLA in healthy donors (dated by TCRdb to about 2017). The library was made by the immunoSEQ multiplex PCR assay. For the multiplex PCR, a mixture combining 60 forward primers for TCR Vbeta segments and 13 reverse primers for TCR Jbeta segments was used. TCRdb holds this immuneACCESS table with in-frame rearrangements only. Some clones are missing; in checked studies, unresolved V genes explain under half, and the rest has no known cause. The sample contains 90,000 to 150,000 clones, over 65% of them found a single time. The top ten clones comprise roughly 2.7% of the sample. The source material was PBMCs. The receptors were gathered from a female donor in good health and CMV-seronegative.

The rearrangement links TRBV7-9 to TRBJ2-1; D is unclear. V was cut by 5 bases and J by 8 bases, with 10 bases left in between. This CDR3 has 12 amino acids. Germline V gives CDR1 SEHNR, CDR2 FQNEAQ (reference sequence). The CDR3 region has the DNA TGTGCCAGCAGCCACATTGCGGATGAGCAGTTCTTC. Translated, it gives CASSHIADEQFF. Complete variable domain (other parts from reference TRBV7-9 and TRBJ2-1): DTGVSQNPRHKITKRGQNVTFRCDPISEHNRLYWYRQTLGQGPEFLTYFQNEAQLEKSRLLSDRFSAERPKGSFSTLEIQRTEQGDSAMYLCASSHIADEQFFGPGTRLTVL.

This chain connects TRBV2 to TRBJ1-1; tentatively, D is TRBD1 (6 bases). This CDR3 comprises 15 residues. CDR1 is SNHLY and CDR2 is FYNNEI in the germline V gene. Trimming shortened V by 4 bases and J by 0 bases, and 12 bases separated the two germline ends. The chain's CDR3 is CASSVAGDMNTEAFF. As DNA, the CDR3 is TGTGCCAGCAGTGTGGCAGGGGATATGAACACTGAAGCTTTCTTT. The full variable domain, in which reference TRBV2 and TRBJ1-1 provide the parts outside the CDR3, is EPEVTQTPSHQVTQMGQEVILRCVPISNHLYFYWYRQILGQKVEFLVSFYNNEISEKSEIFDDQFSVERPDGSNFTLKIRSTKLEDSAMYFCASSVAGDMNTEAFFGQGTRLTVV.

CDR3 nucleotides: TGTGCCAGCAGCGTCTCCACAGGGGCCGGGGAGCTGTTTTTT. Protein product: CASSVSTGAGELFF. The chain has TRBV9 and TRBJ2-2, with TRBD1 identical over 7 bases. Germline V gene data show CDR1 as SGDLS and CDR2 as YYNGEE. V was clipped by 2 bases and J by 6 bases; unmatched bases: 4. The CDR3 runs to 14 residues.

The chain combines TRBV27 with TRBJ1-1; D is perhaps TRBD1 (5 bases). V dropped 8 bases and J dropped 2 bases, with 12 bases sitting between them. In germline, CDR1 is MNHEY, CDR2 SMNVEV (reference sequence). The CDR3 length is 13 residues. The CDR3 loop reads CASGAAANTEAFF. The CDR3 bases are TGTGCCAGCGGGGCCGCGGCCAACACTGAAGCTTTCTTT.

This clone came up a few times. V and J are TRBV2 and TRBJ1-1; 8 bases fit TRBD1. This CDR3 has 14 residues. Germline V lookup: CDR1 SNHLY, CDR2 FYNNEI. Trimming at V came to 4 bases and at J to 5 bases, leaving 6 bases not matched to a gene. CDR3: CASSVTGARTEAFF. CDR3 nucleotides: TGTGCCAGCAGTGTGACAGGGGCGAGGACTGAAGCTTTCTTT.

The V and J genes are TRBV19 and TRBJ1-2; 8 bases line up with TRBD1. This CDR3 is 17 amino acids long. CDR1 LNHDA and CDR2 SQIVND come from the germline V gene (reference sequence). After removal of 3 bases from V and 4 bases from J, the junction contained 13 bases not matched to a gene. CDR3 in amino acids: CASSMRDRRYMGYGYTF. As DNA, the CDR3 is TGTGCCAGTAGTATGCGGGACAGGCGTTATATGGGCTATGGCTACACCTTC.

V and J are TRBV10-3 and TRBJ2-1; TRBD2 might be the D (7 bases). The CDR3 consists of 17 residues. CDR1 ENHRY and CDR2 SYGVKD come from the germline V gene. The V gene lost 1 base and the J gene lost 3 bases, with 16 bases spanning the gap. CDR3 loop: CAISEYPGGRDYNEQFF. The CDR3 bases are TGTGCCATCAGTGAGTATCCGGGGGGCAGAGACTACAATGAGCAGTTCTTC.

The CDR3 reads CAISDTDRGLQETQYF. CDR3 bases: TGTGCCATCAGTGATACGGACAGGGGCCTCCAAGAGACCCAGTACTTC. The V call is TRBV10-3, the J call TRBJ2-5; 9 nucleotides align to TRBD1. V was pared by 3 bases and J by 1 base, with 6 bases of the junction left unmatched. Germline values: CDR1 ENHRY, CDR2 SYGVKD. The CDR3 is 16 residues long.

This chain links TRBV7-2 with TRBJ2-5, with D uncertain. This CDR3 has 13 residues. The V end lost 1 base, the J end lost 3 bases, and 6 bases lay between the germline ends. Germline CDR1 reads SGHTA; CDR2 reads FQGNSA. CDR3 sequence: CASSLDRKETQYF. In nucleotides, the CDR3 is TGTGCCAGCAGCTTAGACAGAAAAGAGACCCAGTACTTC. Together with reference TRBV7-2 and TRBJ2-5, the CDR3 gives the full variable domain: GAGVSQSPSNKVTEKGKDVELRCDPISGHTALYWYRQSLGQGLEFLIYFQGNSAPDKSGLPSDRFSAERTGGSVSTLTIQRTQQEDSAVYLCASSLDRKETQYFGPGTRLLVL.

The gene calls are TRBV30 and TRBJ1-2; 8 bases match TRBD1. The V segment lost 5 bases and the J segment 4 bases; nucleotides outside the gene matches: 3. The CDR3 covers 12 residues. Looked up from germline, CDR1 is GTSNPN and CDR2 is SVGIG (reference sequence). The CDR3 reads CAWETGGYGYTF. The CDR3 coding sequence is TGTGCCTGGGAAACAGGGGGCTATGGCTACACCTTC.

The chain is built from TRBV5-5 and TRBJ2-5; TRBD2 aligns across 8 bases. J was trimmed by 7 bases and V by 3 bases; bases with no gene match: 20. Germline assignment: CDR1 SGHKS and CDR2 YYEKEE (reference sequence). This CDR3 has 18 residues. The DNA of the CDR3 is TGTGCCAGCAGCTCAAAGGGTCCGTCGGGGGGGCCGATAGGGACCCAGTACTTC. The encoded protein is CASSSKGPSGGPIGTQYF.

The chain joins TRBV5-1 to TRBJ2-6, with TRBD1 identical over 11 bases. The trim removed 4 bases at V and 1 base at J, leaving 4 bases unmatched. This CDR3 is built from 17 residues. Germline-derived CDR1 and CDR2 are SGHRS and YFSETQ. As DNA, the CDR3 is TGCGCCAGCAGCGACGGACAGGGGGCTTCTGGGGCCAACGTCCTGACTTTC. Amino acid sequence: CASSDGQGASGANVLTF. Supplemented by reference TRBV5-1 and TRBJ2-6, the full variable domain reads KAGVTQTPRYLIKTRGQQVTLSCSPISGHRSVSWYQQTPGQGLQFLFEYFSETQRNKGNFPGRFSGRQFSNSRSEMNVSTLELGDSALYLCASSDGQGASGANVLTFGAGSRLTVL.

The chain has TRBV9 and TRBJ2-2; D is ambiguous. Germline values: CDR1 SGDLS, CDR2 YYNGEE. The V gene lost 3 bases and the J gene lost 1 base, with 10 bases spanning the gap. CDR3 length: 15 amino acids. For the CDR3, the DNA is TGTGCCAGCAGCGCCGGTCATAGGAACACCGGGGAGCTGTTTTTT. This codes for CASSAGHRNTGELFF.

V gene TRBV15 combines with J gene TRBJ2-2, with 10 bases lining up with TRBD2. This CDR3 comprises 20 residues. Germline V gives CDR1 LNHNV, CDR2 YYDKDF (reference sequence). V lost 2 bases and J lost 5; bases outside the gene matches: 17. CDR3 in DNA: TGTGCCACCAGCAGACCCACCCCCTGGAGCGGGGGGGCCGTAACCGGGGAGCTGTTTTTT. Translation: CATSRPTPWSGGAVTGELFF.

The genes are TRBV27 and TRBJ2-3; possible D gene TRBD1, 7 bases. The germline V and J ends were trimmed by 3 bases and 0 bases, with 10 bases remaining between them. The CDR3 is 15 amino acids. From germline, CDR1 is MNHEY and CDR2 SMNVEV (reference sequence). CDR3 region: CASSFRGASTDTQYF. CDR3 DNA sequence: TGTGCCAGCAGTTTCAGGGGGGCTAGCACAGATACGCAGTATTTT.